This T cell receptor beta chain is from a study of shared clonotypes between healthy human individuals. V dropped 6 bases and J dropped 4 bases, with 15 bases sitting between them. This CDR3 spans 14 amino acids. Germline V gene lookup returns CDR1 SQVTM and CDR2 ANQGSEA. Donors were Caucasian adults residing in Nashville, Tennessee, USA. The method was immunoSEQ multiplex PCR; TCRdb's version includes in-frame clones alone and lacks a portion of them. The sample carries about 480,000 clones, more than 65% recorded once. V and J are TRBV29-1 and TRBJ2-2, with D perhaps given as TRBD1 or TRBD2 (5 bases each). Sequences were obtained from PBMCs. This receptor was identified in a woman aged 35 to 49 in good health. Some clones in this sample may be carry-over from other donors' samples. Here the CDR3 DNA reads TGCAGCGTCCAAGGGACGCCGGGCACCGGGGAGCTGTTTTTT. It translates to CSVQGTPGTGELFF.